The source of this T cell receptor beta chain is a study of CD8 T cells in ankylosing spondylitis. Study results and limitations: Made up of eight highly homologous variants, a TCR beta motif appeared characteristic of ankylosing spondylitis blood.

Libraries of TCR beta came from quantitative 5'-RACE with molecular barcodes. TCRdb redid the calling of the 5' RACE reads with MiXCR, one entry per CDR3 protein. The sample shows around 210,000 distinct CDR3 sequences, 8% to 9% of them seen only once. Trimming shortened V by 5 bases and J by 0 bases, and 23 bases separated the two germline ends. The CDR3 has 19 amino acids. At least ten counts were recorded for this clonotype. Its cognate antigen is unknown. The sample consisted of blood, either unsorted or a sorted T cell fraction (not recorded which). The V gene is TRBV12-3 or TRBV12-4, the J gene TRBJ1-5; D is unresolved. The sequence was obtained from a female donor with ankylosing spondylitis or in good health (not recorded which). Written as DNA, the CDR3 is TGTGCCAGCAGTGCGAGGGATTCCGGGGAATATTATAGCAATCAGCCCCAGCATTTT. Amino acids: CASSARDSGEYYSNQPQHF.